This T cell receptor (beta chain) was retrieved from a study of identical twins. The authors used template switching to add a universal primer site and gave cDNA unique molecular identifiers. One entry per CDR3 protein results from TCRdb running MiXCR on the 5' RACE reads. The top ten clones hold over 0.25% of a sample with around 1.7 million distinct CDR3 sequences, around 29% of them seen once. This clonotype has a handful of counts. As yet, its antigen is unknown. V was clipped by 0 bases and J by 6 bases, with 12 bases between them. The CDR3 loop spans 16 amino acids. The V gene's germline CDR1 is LGHDT and CDR2 YNNKEL (reference sequence). Study-level findings and limits: Excess low generation probability was seen in twin-shared out-of-frame alpha sequences.

The chain couples TRBV3-1 to TRBJ1-6; D unresolved. The TCR comes from a newborn girl in good health. The material sequenced was cord blood. For the CDR3, the DNA is TGTGCCAGCAGCCAAGACAGGTCCTTTCTTAATTCACCCCTCCACTTT. Residues: CASSQDRSFLNSPLHF.